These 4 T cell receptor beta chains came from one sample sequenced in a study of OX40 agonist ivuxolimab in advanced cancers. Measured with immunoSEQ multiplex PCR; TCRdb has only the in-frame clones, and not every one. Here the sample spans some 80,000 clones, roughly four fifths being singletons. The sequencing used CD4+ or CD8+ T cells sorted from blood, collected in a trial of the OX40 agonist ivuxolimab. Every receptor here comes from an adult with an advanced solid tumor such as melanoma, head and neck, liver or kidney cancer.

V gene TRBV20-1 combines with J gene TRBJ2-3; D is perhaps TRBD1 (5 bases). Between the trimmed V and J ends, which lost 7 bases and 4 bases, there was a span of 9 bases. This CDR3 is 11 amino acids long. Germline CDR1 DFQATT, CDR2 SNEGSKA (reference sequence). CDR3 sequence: CSVQGADTQYF. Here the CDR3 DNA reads TGCAGTGTCCAGGGTGCAGATACGCAGTATTTT.

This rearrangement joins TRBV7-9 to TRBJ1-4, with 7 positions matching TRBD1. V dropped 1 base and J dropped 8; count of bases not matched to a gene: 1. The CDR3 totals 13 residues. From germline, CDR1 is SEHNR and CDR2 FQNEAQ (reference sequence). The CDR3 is CASSLVGQEKLFF. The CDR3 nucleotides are TGTGCCAGCAGCTTAGTGGGACAGGAAAAACTGTTTTTT.

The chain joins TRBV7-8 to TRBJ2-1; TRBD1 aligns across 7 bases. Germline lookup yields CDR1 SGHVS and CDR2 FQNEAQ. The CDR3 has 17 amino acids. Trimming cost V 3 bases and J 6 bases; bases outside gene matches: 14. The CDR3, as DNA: TGTGCCAGCAGCTTGAGGAGACAGGGTGGCGTCGGCAATGAGCAGTTCTTC. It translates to CASSLRRQGGVGNEQFF. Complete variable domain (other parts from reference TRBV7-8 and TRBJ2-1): GAGVSQSPRYKVAKRGQDVALRCDPISGHVSLFWYQQALGQGPEFLTYFQNEAQLDKSGLPSDRFFAERPEGSVSTLKIQRTQQEDSAVYLCASSLRRQGGVGNEQFFGPGTRLTVL.

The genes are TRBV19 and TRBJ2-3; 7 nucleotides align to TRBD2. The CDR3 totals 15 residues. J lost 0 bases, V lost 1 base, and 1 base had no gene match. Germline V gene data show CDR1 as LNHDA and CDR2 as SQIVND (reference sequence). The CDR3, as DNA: TGTGCCAGTAGTATAGGGGGGGGGAGCACAGATACGCAGTATTTT. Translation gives CASSIGGGSTDTQYF.